One and the same sample provided the 20 T cell receptor beta chains below, sequenced in a study of Ad26.COV2.S vaccination and SARS-CoV-2 variants. Treatment specified: 15 to 20 received Ad26.COV2.S at low or high dose, single or two shots; about five received placebo; per-sample allocation not given. Following the first vaccine or placebo injection, samples were taken on day 63. Method: immunoSEQ multiplex PCR; TCRdb's copy keeps in-frame clones and lacks some. Of a few hundred thousand clones listed, around 91% were seen once; the top ten hold roughly 4.3%. Sequenced here: peripheral blood, sampled in a trial of Ad26.COV2.S vaccine versus placebo. The receptor source for this set is a person between 18 and 65 years old who received the Ad26.COV2.S COVID-19 vaccine or a placebo.

The gene calls are TRBV6-6 and TRBJ2-3; no firm D call. Germline assignment: CDR1 MNHNY and CDR2 SVGAGI (reference sequence). Trimming removed 2 bases at V and 6 bases at J, with 9 bases between. This CDR3 spans 13 amino acids. This chain's CDR3 is CASSYVGRDTQYF. Here the CDR3 DNA reads TGTGCCAGCAGTTACGTCGGCAGGGATACGCAGTATTTT.

The chain recombines TRBV18 with TRBJ2-7, with 9 positions matching TRBD1. J lost 2 bases, V lost 6 bases, and 14 bases had no gene match. This CDR3 is built from 17 residues. Germline CDR1 reads KGHSH; CDR2 reads LQKENI. DNA of the CDR3: TGTGCCAGCTCCCCAGTGTCCGGGACAGGGAATACCTACGAGCAGTACTTC. The encoded protein is CASSPVSGTGNTYEQYF.

V and J are TRBV18 and TRBJ2-7; no clear D gene. The CDR3 is 15 residues long. Trimming left V 3 bases short and J 0 bases short, with 12 bases between. The germline gives CDR1 KGHSH, CDR2 LQKENI. The CDR3 is CASSPSARSSYEQYF. CDR3 DNA: TGTGCCAGCTCACCCTCGGCCAGGAGCTCCTACGAGCAGTACTTC.

The CDR3 loop reads CAISDQPKYGYTF. CDR3 sequence (DNA): TGTGCCATCAGTGATCAACCCAAGTATGGCTACACCTTC. The gene calls are TRBV10-3 and TRBJ1-2, with unresolved D. The CDR3 contains 13 residues. Trimming removed 3 bases from V and 5 bases from J, with 10 bases in between. Germline-derived CDR1 and CDR2 are ENHRY and SYGVKD.

This sequence joins TRBV7-9 and TRBJ2-1; D is uncertain. Looked up from germline, CDR1 is SEHNR and CDR2 is FQNEAQ (reference sequence). V shed 5 bases and J shed 8 bases, with 10 bases lying between them. The CDR3 consists of 12 residues. In DNA form, the CDR3 reads TGTGCCAGCAGCCCAAGGTCGGATGAGCAGTTCTTC. Amino acids: CASSPRSDEQFF.

V gene TRBV4-3 combines with J gene TRBJ2-7, with 9 nucleotides matching TRBD2. V gave up 1 base and J gave up 1 base; unmatched junction bases: 2. This CDR3 contains 15 residues. CDR1 and CDR2 (germline): LGHNA, YSLEER. The DNA for the CDR3 is TGCGCCAGCAGCCAAGGGGCGGGAGGGTCCTACGAGCAGTACTTC. Protein product: CASSQGAGGSYEQYF.

This chain uses TRBV5-6 with TRBJ2-7; the D is unclear. From germline, CDR1 is SGHDT and CDR2 YYEEEE. V dropped 1 base and J dropped 3 bases, with 14 bases sitting between them. This CDR3 comprises 15 residues. This chain's CDR3 is CASSLRELLYYEQYF. The DNA of the CDR3 is TGTGCCAGCAGCTTGAGGGAACTACTATACTACGAGCAGTACTTC.

This clone occurred once. The chain recombines TRBV7-3 with TRBJ2-5; D is uncertain. This CDR3 has 15 amino acids. CDR1 and CDR2 (germline): SGHTA, FQGTGA. The V gene lost 1 base and the J gene lost 4 bases, with 13 bases spanning the gap. The CDR3 sequence is CASSLNGWAGETQYF. CDR3 nucleotide sequence: TGTGCCAGCAGCTTAAATGGGTGGGCAGGAGAGACCCAGTACTTC.

V and J are TRBV4-1 and TRBJ2-2; D gene unclear. This CDR3 is built from 14 residues. The V end lost 1 base, the J end lost 6 bases, and 9 bases lay between the germline ends. Germline CDR1 MGHRA, CDR2 YSYEKL. CDR3 nucleotides: TGCGCCAGCAGCCAAGGGTCCGTCGCCGGGGAGCTGTTTTTT. Encoded protein: CASSQGSVAGELFF.

CDR3 amino acids: CASSLSSGPYNEQFF. The CDR3 bases are TGTGCCAGCAGCTTATCTAGCGGTCCCTACAATGAGCAGTTCTTC. The chain employs TRBV11-2 and TRBJ2-1; 7 bases are shared with TRBD2. Germline lookup yields CDR1 SGHAT and CDR2 FQNNGV. This CDR3 spans 15 amino acids. V was pared by 2 bases and J by 2 bases, with 3 bases of the junction left unmatched.

The rearrangement uses TRBV7-9 and TRBJ2-7; D not resolved. Deletions cut 3 bases from V and 2 bases from J, with 5 bases between. Germline CDR1 SEHNR, CDR2 FQNEAQ (reference sequence). The CDR3 runs to 12 residues. This chain's CDR3 is CASSFGTYEQYF. The CDR3 nucleotides read TGTGCCAGCAGCTTCGGTACCTACGAGCAGTACTTC. Full variable domain (missing parts from reference TRBV7-9 and TRBJ2-7): DTGVSQNPRHKITKRGQNVTFRCDPISEHNRLYWYRQTLGQGPEFLTYFQNEAQLEKSRLLSDRFSAERPKGSFSTLEIQRTEQGDSAMYLCASSFGTYEQYFGPGTRLTVT.

The chain couples TRBV5-8 to TRBJ2-5, with D possibly being TRBD2 (5 bases). Trimming took 0 bases from V and 4 from J, leaving 16 bases between them. Germline CDR1 and CDR2: SGHTS and YDEGEE. There are 16 residues in the CDR3. The CDR3 loop is CASSLVLGSHGETQYF. CDR3 nucleotides: TGTGCCAGCAGCTTGGTATTGGGGAGTCATGGAGAGACCCAGTACTTC.

V is TRBV9 and J is TRBJ2-1; D call uncertain. CDR1 SGDLS and CDR2 YYNGEE come from the germline V gene. This CDR3 is built from 14 residues. Trimming removed 0 bases from V and 8 bases from J, with 12 bases in between. The CDR3 reads CASSVGPGSYEQFF. The DNA for the CDR3 is TGTGCCAGCAGCGTAGGGCCGGGTTCCTATGAGCAGTTCTTC.

The CDR3 loop reads CASSLEPGGLGGTDTQYF. The CDR3 DNA reads as TGCGCCAGCAGCTTGGAGCCGGGAGGCCTTGGTGGCACAGATACGCAGTATTTT. This chain connects TRBV5-1 to TRBJ2-3, with 7 nucleotides matching TRBD2. From germline, CDR1 is SGHRS and CDR2 YFSETQ. This CDR3 spans 18 amino acids. The V segment lost 0 bases and the J segment 1 base; nucleotides outside the gene matches: 11.

The V and J genes are TRBV27 and TRBJ2-3; 13 positions match TRBD2. The CDR3 is 15 residues long. V shed 6 bases, J shed 3 bases, and the junction held 3 bases outside the gene matches. From germline, CDR1 is MNHEY and CDR2 SMNVEV (reference sequence). The CDR3 sequence: CASSPGLAGTDTQYF. In DNA form, the CDR3 reads TGTGCCAGCAGCCCGGGACTAGCGGGGACAGATACGCAGTATTTT.

The chain joins TRBV7-2 to TRBJ1-5, with D perhaps matching TRBD1 (5 bases). V lost 2 bases and J 6 bases, leaving 11 bases between the germline ends. The germline V gene encodes CDR1 SGHTA and CDR2 FQGNSA. This CDR3 is 14 amino acids long. CDR3 bases: TGTGCCAGCAGCTTATGGGGCCAAGTTCAGCCCCAGCATTTT. It yields the protein CASSLWGQVQPQHF.

The chain carries TRBV13 and TRBJ1-4, with unresolved D. The CDR3 has 13 amino acids. In germline, CDR1 is PRHDT, CDR2 FYEKMQ (reference sequence). Trimming removed 2 bases at V and 15 bases at J, with 16 bases between. The CDR3 protein is CASSLWNSRIMFF. The DNA for the CDR3 is TGTGCCAGCAGCTTATGGAATAGTCGCATTATGTTTTTT. Full variable domain (remainder filled in from reference TRBV13 and TRBJ1-4): AAGVIQSPRHLIKEKRETATLKCYPIPRHDTVYWYQQGPGQDPQFLISFYEKMQSDKGSIPDRFSAQQFSDYHSELNMSSLELGDSALYFCASSLWNSRIMFFGSGTQLSVL.

In its sample, this clone was seen once. The CDR3 sequence is CASSGGQGAAKNIQYF. The CDR3 bases are TGCGCCAGCAGCGGGGGACAGGGGGCGGCCAAAAACATTCAGTACTTC. The chain uses TRBV5-1 and TRBJ2-4; 12 nucleotides line up with TRBD1. V was clipped by 4 bases and J by 1 base; unmatched bases: 3. The CDR3 contains 16 residues. Germline CDR1 SGHRS, CDR2 YFSETQ.

The chain links TRBV11-3 to TRBJ2-4; 7 bases line up with TRBD1. J lost 0 bases, V lost 1 base, and 3 bases had no gene match. This CDR3 comprises 16 residues. Germline V lookup: CDR1 SGHNT, CDR2 YENEEA. The chain's CDR3 is CASSLGRTGAKNIQYF. The CDR3 DNA reads as TGTGCCAGCAGCTTAGGGCGGACAGGAGCCAAAAACATTCAGTACTTC.

This chain links TRBV11-2 with TRBJ2-5; 7 positions agree with TRBD1. Germline loops: CDR1 SGHAT, CDR2 FQNNGV. The CDR3 spans 14 residues. V lost 5 bases to trimming and J lost 1 base; unmatched junction nucleotides: 4. Written as DNA, the CDR3 is TGTGCCAGCAGCCAGACAGGGCGCCAAGAGACCCAGTACTTC. This sequence encodes CASSQTGRQETQYF.